This paragraph covers one TCR beta chain sequence. Germline is not matched at one junction end, which may reflect a read error. This specimen comes from a study of OX40 agonist ivuxolimab in advanced cancers. Study summary: Having had anti-PD-1, anti-PD-L1 or anti-CTLA-4 therapy before was allowed, and 40% to 45% had some. One patient with hepatocellular carcinoma and two with cutaneous melanoma, three in all, had partial responses.

Looked up from germline, CDR1 is SGHTA and CDR2 is FQGTGA. The CDR3 covers 14 residues. Using immunoSEQ multiplex PCR, the repertoire was profiled, and TCRdb retains in-frame clones only, with some absent. The data contain roughly 70,000 clones, just over 85% of them seen just once; the ten biggest clones take up 2% to 2.5%. The source material was CD4+ or CD8+ T cells sorted from blood, sampled in a trial of the OX40 agonist ivuxolimab. This chain links TRBV7-3 with TRBJ2-7; the D gene is possibly TRBD1 (6 bases). The origin of this receptor is an adult with an advanced solid tumor such as melanoma, head and neck, liver or kidney cancer. CDR3 loop: CASKPSGTSSEQYF. The CDR3 nucleotides are TGTGCCAGCAAGCCTTCCGGGACATCCTCCGAGCAGTACTTC.